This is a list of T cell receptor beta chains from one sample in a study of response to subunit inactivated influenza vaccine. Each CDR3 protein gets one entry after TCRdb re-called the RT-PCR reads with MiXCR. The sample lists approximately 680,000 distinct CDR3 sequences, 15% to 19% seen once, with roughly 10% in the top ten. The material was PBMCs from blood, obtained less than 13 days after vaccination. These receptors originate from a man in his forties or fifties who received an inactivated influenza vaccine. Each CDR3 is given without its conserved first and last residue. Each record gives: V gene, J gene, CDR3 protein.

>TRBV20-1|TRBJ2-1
SAWTSGSLHEQF
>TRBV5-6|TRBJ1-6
ASSLTSYNSPLH
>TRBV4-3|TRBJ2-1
ASSQEVEGNEQF
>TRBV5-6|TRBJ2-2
ARSPGVPRGLRSSGELF
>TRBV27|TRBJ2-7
ASSLGASLLYEQY
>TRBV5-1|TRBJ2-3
ASSLGSSSGGTDTQY
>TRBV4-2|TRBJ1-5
ASSQDPTGYSNQPQH
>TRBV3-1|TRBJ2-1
ASSHPDRENEQF
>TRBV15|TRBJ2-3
ATSRGQASTDTQY
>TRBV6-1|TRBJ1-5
ASAPMYRYSNQPQH
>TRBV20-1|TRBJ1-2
SAGGQGVGYT
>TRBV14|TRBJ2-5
ASSQDGGWETQY
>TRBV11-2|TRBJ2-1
ASSPMGGGVSSYNEQF
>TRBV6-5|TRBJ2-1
ASSSGQNSYNEQF
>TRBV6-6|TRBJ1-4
ASSYKEKLF
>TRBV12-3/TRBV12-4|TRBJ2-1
ASSRQGVDEQF
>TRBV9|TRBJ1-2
ASSVGGQPRTDYGYT
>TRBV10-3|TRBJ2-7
AIRASGGGEEQY
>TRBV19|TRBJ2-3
ASSPRTSYWADTQY
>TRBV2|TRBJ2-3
ASSELGGGPTDTQY
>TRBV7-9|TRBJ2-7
ASSPNGRIYEQY
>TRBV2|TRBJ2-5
ASNPGTGRETQY
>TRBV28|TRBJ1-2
ASSLRTPSYGYT
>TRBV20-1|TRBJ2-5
SASNPAETQY
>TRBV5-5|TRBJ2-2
ASRGGQSNTGELF
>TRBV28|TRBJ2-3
ASSFGGRPDTQY
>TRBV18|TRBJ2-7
ASSPLPGLHSEQY
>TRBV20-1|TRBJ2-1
SARDKSGRALEQF
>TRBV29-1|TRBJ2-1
SVLRLDDNEQF
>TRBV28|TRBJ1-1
ASRRGRNTEAF
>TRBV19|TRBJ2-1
ASSNRRVDEQF
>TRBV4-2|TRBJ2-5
ASSPQPGLQETQY
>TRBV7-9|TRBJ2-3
ASSKRGLAGVDTQY
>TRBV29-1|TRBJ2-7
SVLRGVGGDEQY
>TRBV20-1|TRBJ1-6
SVRQERSSPLH
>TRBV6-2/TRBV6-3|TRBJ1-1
ASSRIAQGVIRTEAF
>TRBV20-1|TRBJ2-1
SARRGLAGGYNEQF
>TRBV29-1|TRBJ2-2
SVEWGKDGELF
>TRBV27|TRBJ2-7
ASSWTGDYEQY
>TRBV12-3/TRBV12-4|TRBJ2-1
ASSFSITSSYNEQF
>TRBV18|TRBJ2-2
ASSSAWLNTGELF
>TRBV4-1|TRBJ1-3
ASSQQGQRYSGNTIY
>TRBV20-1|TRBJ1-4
SASDRLISTNEKLF
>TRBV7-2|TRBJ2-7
ASLETSGMGEQY
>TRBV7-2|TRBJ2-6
ASSSVGSGANVLT
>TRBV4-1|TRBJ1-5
ASRKGAGQPQH